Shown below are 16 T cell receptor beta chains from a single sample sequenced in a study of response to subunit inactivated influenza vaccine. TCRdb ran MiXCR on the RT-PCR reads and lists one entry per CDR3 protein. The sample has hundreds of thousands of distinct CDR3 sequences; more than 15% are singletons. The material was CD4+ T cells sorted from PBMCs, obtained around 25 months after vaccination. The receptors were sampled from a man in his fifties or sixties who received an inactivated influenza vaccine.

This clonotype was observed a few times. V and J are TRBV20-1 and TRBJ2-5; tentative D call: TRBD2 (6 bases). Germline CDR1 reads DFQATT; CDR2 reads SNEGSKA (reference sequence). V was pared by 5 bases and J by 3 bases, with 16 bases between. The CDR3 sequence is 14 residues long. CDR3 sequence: CSALPGGGKETQYF. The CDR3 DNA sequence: TGCAGTGCTCTCCCCGGGGGAGGAAAAGAGACCCAGTACTTC.

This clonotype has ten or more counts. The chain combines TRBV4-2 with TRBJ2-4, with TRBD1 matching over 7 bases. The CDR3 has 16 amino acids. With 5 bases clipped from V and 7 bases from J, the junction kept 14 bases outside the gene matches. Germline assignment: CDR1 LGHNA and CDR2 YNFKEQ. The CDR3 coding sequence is TGTGCCAGCAGCTTAACCGGGACAGCCCCTTCGAACATTCAGTACTTC. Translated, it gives CASSLTGTAPSNIQYF.

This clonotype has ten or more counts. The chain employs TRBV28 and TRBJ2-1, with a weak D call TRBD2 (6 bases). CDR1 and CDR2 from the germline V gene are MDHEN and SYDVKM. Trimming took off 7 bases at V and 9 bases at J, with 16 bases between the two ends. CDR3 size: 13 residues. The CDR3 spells CASNSPGGAEQFF. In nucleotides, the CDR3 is TGTGCCAGCAATTCCCCAGGAGGGGCTGAGCAGTTCTTC.

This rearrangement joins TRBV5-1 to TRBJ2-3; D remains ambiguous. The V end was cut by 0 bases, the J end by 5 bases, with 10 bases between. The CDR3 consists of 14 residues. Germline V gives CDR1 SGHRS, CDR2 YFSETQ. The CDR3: CASSLGTRGDTQYF. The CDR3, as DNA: TGCGCCAGCAGCTTGGGGACCCGAGGAGATACGCAGTATTTT.

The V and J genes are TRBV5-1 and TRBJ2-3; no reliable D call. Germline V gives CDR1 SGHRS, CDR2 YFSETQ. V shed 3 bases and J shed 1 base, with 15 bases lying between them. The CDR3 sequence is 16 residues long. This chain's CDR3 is CASSSQPKRGTDTQYF. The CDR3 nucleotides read TGCGCCAGCAGCTCGCAGCCCAAACGGGGCACAGATACGCAGTATTTT.

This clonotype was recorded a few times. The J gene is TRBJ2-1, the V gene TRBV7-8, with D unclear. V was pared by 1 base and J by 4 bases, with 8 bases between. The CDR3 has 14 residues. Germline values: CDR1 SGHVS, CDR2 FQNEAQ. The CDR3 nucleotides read TGTGCCAGCAGCTTAGAGGGCAGGTACAATGAGCAGTTCTTC. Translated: CASSLEGRYNEQFF.

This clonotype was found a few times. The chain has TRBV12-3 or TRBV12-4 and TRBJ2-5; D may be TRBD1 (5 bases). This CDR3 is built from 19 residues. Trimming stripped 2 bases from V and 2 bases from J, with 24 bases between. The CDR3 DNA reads TGTGCCAGCAGTTTAAGTGGTGCAGGGTCAACCCTTCCTCAAGAGACCCAGTACTTC. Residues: CASSLSGAGSTLPQETQYF.

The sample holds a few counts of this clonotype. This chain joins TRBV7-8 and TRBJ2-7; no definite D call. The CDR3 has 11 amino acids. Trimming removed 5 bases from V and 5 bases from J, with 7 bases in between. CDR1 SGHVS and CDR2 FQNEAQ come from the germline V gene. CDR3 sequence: CASSPVDEQYF. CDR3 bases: TGTGCCAGCAGCCCTGTCGACGAGCAGTACTTC.

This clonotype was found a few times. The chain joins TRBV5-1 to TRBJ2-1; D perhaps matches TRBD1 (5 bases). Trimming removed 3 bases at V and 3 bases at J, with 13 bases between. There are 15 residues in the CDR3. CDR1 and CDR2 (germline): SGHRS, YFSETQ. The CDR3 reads CASSWGRTIYNEQFF. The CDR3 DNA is TGCGCCAGCAGCTGGGGCAGAACTATCTACAATGAGCAGTTCTTC.

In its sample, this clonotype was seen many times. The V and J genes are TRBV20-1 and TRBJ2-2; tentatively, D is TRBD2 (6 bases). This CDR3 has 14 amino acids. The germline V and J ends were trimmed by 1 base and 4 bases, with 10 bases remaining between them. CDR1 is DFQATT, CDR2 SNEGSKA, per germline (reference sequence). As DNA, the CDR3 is TGCAGTGCTAGAGTGGTGGGGGGCACCGGGGAGCTGTTTTTT. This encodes CSARVVGGTGELFF.

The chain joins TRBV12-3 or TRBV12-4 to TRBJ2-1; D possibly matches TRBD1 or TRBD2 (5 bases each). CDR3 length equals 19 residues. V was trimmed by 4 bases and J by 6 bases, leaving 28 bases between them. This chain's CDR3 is CASSSTPWGPIPGGNEQFF. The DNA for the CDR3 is TGTGCCAGCAGTTCAACCCCCTGGGGCCCAATCCCCGGAGGCAATGAGCAGTTCTTC.

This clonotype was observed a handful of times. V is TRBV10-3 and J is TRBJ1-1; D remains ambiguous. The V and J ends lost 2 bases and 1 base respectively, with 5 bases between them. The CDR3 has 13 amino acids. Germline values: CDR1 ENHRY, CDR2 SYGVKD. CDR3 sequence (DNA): TGTGCCATCAGTGAGACTCCGAACACTGAAGCTTTCTTT. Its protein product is CAISETPNTEAFF.

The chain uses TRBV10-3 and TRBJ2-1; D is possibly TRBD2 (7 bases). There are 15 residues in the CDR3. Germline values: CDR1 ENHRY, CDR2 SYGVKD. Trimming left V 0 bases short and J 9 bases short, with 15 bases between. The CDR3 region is CAISESGGADGEQFF. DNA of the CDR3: TGTGCCATCAGTGAGTCAGGGGGGGCCGATGGTGAGCAGTTCTTC.

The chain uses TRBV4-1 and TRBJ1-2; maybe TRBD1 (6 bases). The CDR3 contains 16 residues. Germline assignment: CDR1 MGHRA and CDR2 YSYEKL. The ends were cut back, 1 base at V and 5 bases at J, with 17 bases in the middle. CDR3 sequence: CASSQGSRGVGYGYTF. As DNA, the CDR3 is TGCGCCAGCAGCCAAGGCTCCAGGGGCGTTGGGTATGGCTACACCTTC.

The CDR3, as DNA: TGTGCCAGCAGCTTAGGTCCCCGACTAGCGCGACCTGAGCAGTTCTTC. Translated: CASSLGPRLARPEQFF. This chain joins TRBV11-2 and TRBJ2-1; 8 bases map to TRBD2. Germline CDR1 SGHAT, CDR2 FQNNGV. The CDR3 contains 16 residues. The trim removed 1 base at V and 9 bases at J, leaving 11 bases unmatched.

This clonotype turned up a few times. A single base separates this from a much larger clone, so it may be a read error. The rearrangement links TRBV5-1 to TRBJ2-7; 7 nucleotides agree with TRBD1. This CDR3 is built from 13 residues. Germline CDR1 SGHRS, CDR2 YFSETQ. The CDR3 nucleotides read TGCACCAGCAGCGAGACAGGGTCCCGCGAGCAGTACTTC. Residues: CTSSETGSREQYF.